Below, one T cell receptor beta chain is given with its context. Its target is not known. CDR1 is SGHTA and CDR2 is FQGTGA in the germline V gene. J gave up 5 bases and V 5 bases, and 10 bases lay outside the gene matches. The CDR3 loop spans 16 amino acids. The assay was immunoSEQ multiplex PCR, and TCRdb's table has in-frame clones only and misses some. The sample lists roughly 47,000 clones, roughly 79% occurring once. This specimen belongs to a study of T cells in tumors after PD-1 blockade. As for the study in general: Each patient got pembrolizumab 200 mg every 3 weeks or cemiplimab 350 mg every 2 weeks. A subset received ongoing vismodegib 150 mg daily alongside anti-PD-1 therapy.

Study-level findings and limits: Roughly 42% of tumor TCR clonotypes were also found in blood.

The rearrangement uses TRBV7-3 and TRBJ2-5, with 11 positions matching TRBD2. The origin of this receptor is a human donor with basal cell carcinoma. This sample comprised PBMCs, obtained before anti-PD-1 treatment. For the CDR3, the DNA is TGTGCCAGCAGCACCAGGGCTAGCGGGGGGTTGGAGACCCAGTACTTC. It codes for CASSTRASGGLETQYF. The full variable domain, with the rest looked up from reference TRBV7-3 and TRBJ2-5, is GAGVSQTPSNKVTEKGKYVELRCDPISGHTALYWYRQSLGQGPEFLIYFQGTGAADDSGLPNDRFFAVRPEGSVSTLKIQRTERGDSAVYLCASSTRASGGLETQYFGPGTRLLVL.